Below are 19 T cell receptor beta chains sequenced from a single sample in a study of shared clonotypes between healthy human individuals. Sequenced by immunoSEQ multiplex PCR; TCRdb stores in-frame clones only, minus some. The sample has fewer than 600,000 clones; roughly 77% are singletons. Sequencing was done on a sample of PBMCs. All receptors come from a woman between 35 and 50 years old in good health. Some clones in this sample may be carry-over from other donors' samples.

This clone was recorded at least ten times. The chain couples TRBV30 to TRBJ1-3; perhaps TRBD1 as D (5 bases). V was shortened by 5 bases and J by 4 bases, with 15 bases between the two germline ends. Per the germline V gene, CDR1 is GTSNPN and CDR2 is SVGIG (reference sequence). This CDR3 comprises 14 residues. The CDR3 sequence: CAWAPGLRGNTIYF. The CDR3 DNA follows: TGTGCCTGGGCACCGGGACTCCGCGGAAACACCATATATTTT.

The CDR3 region is CAISESPGQGVGYTF. The CDR3 DNA is TGTGCCATCAGTGAGTCGCCGGGACAGGGGGTTGGCTACACCTTC. The chain joins TRBV10-3 to TRBJ1-2; 11 bases are a match to TRBD1. Germline V gene sequence: CDR1 ENHRY, CDR2 SYGVKD. The CDR3 is made up of 15 amino acids. The V segment lost 0 bases and the J segment 7 bases; nucleotides outside the gene matches: 4.

In its sample, this clone was seen a few times. Here the CDR3 DNA reads TGTGCCAGCTCATTACAGGGGGACCAATATGGCTACACCTTC. The encoded protein is CASSLQGDQYGYTF. The chain recombines TRBV6-6 with TRBJ1-2; TRBD1 agrees at 8 bases. CDR1 is MNHNY and CDR2 is SVGAGI in the germline V gene (reference sequence). The CDR3 has 14 residues. V lost 8 bases, J lost 5 bases, and 10 bases stayed unmatched.

The gene calls are TRBV18 and TRBJ2-5, with D possibly called TRBD1 or TRBD2 (6 bases each). The V gene's germline CDR1 is KGHSH and CDR2 LQKENI. CDR3 size: 15 residues. The V end lost 3 bases, the J end lost 5 bases, and 16 bases lay between the germline ends. CDR3 sequence (DNA): TGTGCCAGCTCACCGGTCTGGGGGGCTGCGGAGACCCAGTACTTC. This gives the protein CASSPVWGAAETQYF.

This clone is a singleton in its sample. The chain carries TRBV15 and TRBJ2-1; possible D gene TRBD1, 5 bases. The CDR3 loop spans 17 amino acids. CDR1 is LNHNV, CDR2 YYDKDF, per germline (reference sequence). The germline V and J ends were trimmed by 0 bases and 1 base, with 13 bases remaining between them. The CDR3 loop reads CATSREEGVASYNEQFF. CDR3 sequence (DNA): TGTGCCACCAGCAGAGAAGAAGGGGTAGCATCCTACAATGAGCAGTTCTTC.

The CDR3 spells CASSFPSGSSYEQYF. The CDR3 nucleotides are TGTGCCAGCAGTTTTCCTAGCGGGAGCTCCTACGAGCAGTACTTC. This chain connects TRBV28 to TRBJ2-7, with TRBD2 identical over 10 bases. The length of the CDR3 is 15 residues. After removal of 3 bases from V and 0 bases from J, the junction contained 2 bases not matched to a gene. The germline V gene has CDR1 MDHEN and CDR2 SYDVKM.

J is TRBJ2-7 and V is TRBV30; D remains ambiguous. Germline CDR1 and CDR2: GTSNPN and SVGIG (reference sequence). CDR3 length: 11 residues. Deletions cut 4 bases from V and 3 bases from J, with 7 bases between. DNA for the CDR3: TGTGCCTGGACAGATAGCTACGAGCAGTACTTC. Residues: CAWTDSYEQYF.

The chain uses TRBV21-1 and TRBJ2-2; TRBD1 is the table's D call and was not checked against the DNA. TRBV21-1 is an annotated pseudogene. The CDR3 has 14 residues. The CDR3 region has the DNA TGTGCCAGCTCGAACCAGGGGGTCGCCGGGGAGCTGTTTTTT. Residues: CASSNQGVAGELFF.

This clone appeared a few times. The V call is TRBV9, the J call TRBJ1-1, with D unresolved. The V and J ends lost 0 bases and 5 bases respectively, with 11 bases between them. From germline, CDR1 is SGDLS and CDR2 YYNGEE. This CDR3 region has 14 residues. The CDR3 nucleotides are TGTGCCAGCAGCGTAGGGAGCCTGGGAACTGAAGCTTTCTTT. It yields the protein CASSVGSLGTEAFF.

The V and J genes are TRBV28 and TRBJ1-4; TRBD1 matches 10 bases. This CDR3 contains 17 residues. The trim removed 5 bases at V and 6 bases at J, leaving 12 bases unmatched. Germline V CDR1 and CDR2: MDHEN, SYDVKM. In DNA, the CDR3 is TGTGCCAGCAGTCGACAACAACCGGGACAGGGGCATGAAAAACTGTTTTTT. Its protein product is CASSRQQPGQGHEKLFF.

V gene TRBV20-1 combines with J gene TRBJ1-2; possibly TRBD1 for D (5 bases). The CDR3 has 11 residues. Germline CDR1 DFQATT, CDR2 SNEGSKA (reference sequence). The ends were cut back, 1 base at V and 8 bases at J, with 8 bases in the middle. DNA for the CDR3: TGCAGTGCTAGAGGCAGGGACGGCTACACCTTC. This sequence encodes CSARGRDGYTF.

The chain employs TRBV28 and TRBJ2-5; no firm D call. The CDR3 length is 12 residues. Germline CDR1 reads MDHEN; CDR2 reads SYDVKM. V was trimmed by 5 bases and J by 5 bases, leaving 9 bases between them. The CDR3 DNA follows: TGTGCCAGCAGTATAGTAGGGGAGACCCAGTACTTC. This codes for CASSIVGETQYF.

This clone was detected many times. The rearrangement links TRBV6-1 to TRBJ2-7, with D possibly being TRBD1 or TRBD2 (5 bases each). Germline V gives CDR1 MNHNS, CDR2 SASEGT. Trimming took 4 bases from V and 2 from J, leaving 15 bases between them. The CDR3 totals 15 residues. CDR3 sequence reads: CASSGLDGAAYEQYF. DNA for the CDR3: TGTGCCAGCAGTGGTTTGGACGGGGCTGCCTACGAGCAGTACTTC.

The J gene is TRBJ1-5, the V gene TRBV28; D gene unclear. V was clipped by 9 bases and J by 7 bases, with 25 bases between them. CDR1 is MDHEN and CDR2 is SYDVKM in the germline V gene. CDR3 length: 16 amino acids. This chain's CDR3 is CASTPKSLLLSQPQHF. In DNA, the CDR3 is TGTGCCAGTACACCGAAGTCCCTTTTACTTAGCCAGCCCCAGCATTTT.

The genes are TRBV29-1 and TRBJ2-5; the match to TRBD1 covers 9 bases. Germline CDR1 SQVTM, CDR2 ANQGSEA. V gave up 6 bases and J gave up 4 bases; unmatched junction bases: 6. This CDR3 is built from 13 residues. The DNA of the CDR3 is TGCAGCGTCCGGACAGGGGTAATAGAGACCCAGTACTTC. It encodes CSVRTGVIETQYF.

CDR3 coding DNA: TGTGCCTGGACCGGGGTTGGCTACGAGCAGTACTTC. Translated, it gives CAWTGVGYEQYF. The chain joins TRBV30 to TRBJ2-5, with D maybe TRBD2 (5 bases). The DNA end lines up better with TRBJ2-7; the J call may be wrong. Per the germline V gene, CDR1 is GTSNPN and CDR2 is SVGIG (reference sequence). This CDR3 spans 12 amino acids.

This chain connects TRBV7-2 to TRBJ2-1, with 7 bases matching TRBD2. Germline V gene sequence: CDR1 SGHTA, CDR2 FQGNSA. V trimming: 4 bases; J trimming: 5 bases; junction bases outside the gene matches: 11. The CDR3 loop spans 16 amino acids. The CDR3 loop is CASSSRVRERDNEQFF. CDR3 in DNA: TGTGCCAGCAGCTCAAGGGTGCGGGAGCGCGACAATGAGCAGTTCTTC.

V is TRBV28 and J is TRBJ1-4; D uncertain. The V gene's germline CDR1 is MDHEN and CDR2 SYDVKM. The CDR3 has 13 residues. Trimming pared 5 bases from V and 5 bases from J, leaving 9 bases between. The CDR3 region is CASSPGSNEKLFF. CDR3 nucleotides: TGTGCCAGCAGTCCTGGCAGCAATGAAAAACTGTTTTTT. The full variable domain, its missing parts supplied by reference TRBV28 and TRBJ1-4, is DVKVTQSSRYLVKRTGEKVFLECVQDMDHENMFWYRQDPGLGLRLIYFSYDVKMKEKGDIPEGYSVSREKKERFSLILESASTNQTSMYLCASSPGSNEKLFFGSGTQLSVL.

This clone was seen just once. The chain employs TRBV15 and TRBJ2-5; 7 nucleotides line up with TRBD2. Germline trimming cut 5 bases from V and 5 bases from J; bases unmatched to any gene: 8. Germline CDR1 reads LNHNV; CDR2 reads YYDKDF (reference sequence). CDR3 length equals 14 residues. The DNA for the CDR3 is TGTGCCACCAGCCTGGGGAGGGCCTCGGAGACCCAGTACTTC. Protein product: CATSLGRASETQYF.